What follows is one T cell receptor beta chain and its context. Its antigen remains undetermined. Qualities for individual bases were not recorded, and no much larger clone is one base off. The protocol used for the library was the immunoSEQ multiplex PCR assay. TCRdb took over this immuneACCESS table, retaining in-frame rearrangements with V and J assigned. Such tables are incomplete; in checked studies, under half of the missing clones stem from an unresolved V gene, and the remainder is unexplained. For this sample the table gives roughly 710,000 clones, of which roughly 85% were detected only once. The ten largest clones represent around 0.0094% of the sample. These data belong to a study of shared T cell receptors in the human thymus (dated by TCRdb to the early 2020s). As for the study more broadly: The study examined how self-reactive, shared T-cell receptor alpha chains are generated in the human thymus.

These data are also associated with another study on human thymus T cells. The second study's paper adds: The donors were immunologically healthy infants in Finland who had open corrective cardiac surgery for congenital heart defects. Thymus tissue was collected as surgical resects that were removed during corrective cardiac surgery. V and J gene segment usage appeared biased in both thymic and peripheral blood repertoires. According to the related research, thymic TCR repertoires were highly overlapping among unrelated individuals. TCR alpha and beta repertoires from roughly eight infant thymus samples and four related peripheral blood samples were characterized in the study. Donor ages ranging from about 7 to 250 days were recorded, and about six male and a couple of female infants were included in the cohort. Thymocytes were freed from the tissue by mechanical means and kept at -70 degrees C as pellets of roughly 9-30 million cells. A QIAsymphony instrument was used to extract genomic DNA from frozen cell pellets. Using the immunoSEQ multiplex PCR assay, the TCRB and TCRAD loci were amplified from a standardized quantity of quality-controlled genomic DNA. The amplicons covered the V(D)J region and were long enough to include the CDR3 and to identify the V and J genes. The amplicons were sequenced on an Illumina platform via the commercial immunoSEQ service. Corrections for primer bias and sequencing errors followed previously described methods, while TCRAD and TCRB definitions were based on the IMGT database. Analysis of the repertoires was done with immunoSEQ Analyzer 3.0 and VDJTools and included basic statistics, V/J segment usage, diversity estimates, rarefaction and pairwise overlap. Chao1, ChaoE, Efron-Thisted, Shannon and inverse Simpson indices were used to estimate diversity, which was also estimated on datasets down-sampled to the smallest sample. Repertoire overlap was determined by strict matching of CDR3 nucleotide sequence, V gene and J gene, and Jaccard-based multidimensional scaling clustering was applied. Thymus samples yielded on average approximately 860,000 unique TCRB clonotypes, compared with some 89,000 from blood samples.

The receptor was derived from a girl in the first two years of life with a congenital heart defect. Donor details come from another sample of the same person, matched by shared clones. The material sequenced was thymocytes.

The DNA is as follows: TGTGCCAGCTCACCACGGTGGGCGGGGGGCCGCGGGGAGCAGTACTTC. Its translation reads: CASSPRWAGGRGEQYF. The chain couples TRBV18 to TRBJ2-7; TRBD2 aligns with 8 central bases. CDR1 and CDR2 are read off the germline V gene as KGHSH and LQKENI. V loses 1 base at its end and J loses 7 bases; junction bases beyond the gene matches: 12. From its cysteine to its phenylalanine, the CDR3 spans 16 amino acids. Of the read, only the CDR3 DNA is kept; its 48 bases are in frame from base 1.